The rows below give T cell receptor beta chains drawn from one sample of a study of T cells in Graves' hyperthyroidism and ophthalmopathy. TCRdb independently ran MiXCR on the multiplex PCR reads; one entry per CDR3 protein. The data contain about 610,000 distinct CDR3 sequences, around 45% of them singletons. The material sequenced was peripheral blood or thyroid tissue (not recorded which). Receptor source: a woman under 30 with Graves' hyperthyroidism. The CDR3 runs from the conserved cysteine through the conserved F or W. D genes are given only for firm matches. Clone size appears in some rows only: once, few, many, or a class for an expanded clone.

j_call,clone_size,d_call,v_call,cdr3_nt,cdr3_aa
TRBJ1-2,many,.,TRBV12-3/TRBV12-4,TGTGCCAGCAGTTTAGTACCCCTGGGAGGCTACACCTTC,CASSLVPLGGYTF
TRBJ2-7,many,.,TRBV20-1,TGCAGTGCTAGGAGCATTCCGGCCTACGAGCAGTACTTC,CSARSIPAYEQYF
TRBJ1-1,many,TRBD1,TRBV6-2/TRBV6-3,TGTGCCAGCAGTCAGCCTAAGGGGGCCACTGAAGCTTTCTTT,CASSQPKGATEAFF
TRBJ2-1,.,.,TRBV14,TGTGCCAGCAGCCAAGATGGAGGAGCAGGGAATGAGCAGTTCTTC,CASSQDGGAGNEQFF
TRBJ2-7,.,TRBD1,TRBV7-3,TGTGCCAGCAGCCCTGACAGGGTTAGCGAGCAGTACTTC,CASSPDRVSEQYF
TRBJ2-5,.,.,TRBV29-1,TGCAGCGTTGACGGGGCCCAAAAGACCCAGTACTTC,CSVDGAQKTQYF
TRBJ2-3,few,.,TRBV7-9,TGTGCCAGCAGCTTATCGATGGATACGCAGTATTTT,CASSLSMDTQYF
TRBJ2-2,many,.,TRBV29-1,TGCAGCGTTGAAGGAGAAACCGGGGAGCTGTTTTTT,CSVEGETGELFF
TRBJ1-3,many,.,TRBV5-5,TGTGCCAGCAGCTCGCAGTTCGTCGGAAACACCATATATTTT,CASSSQFVGNTIYF
TRBJ2-1,.,.,TRBV19,TGTGCCAGTAGTGAACAGTATGAGCAGTTCTTC,CASSEQYEQFF
TRBJ1-2,.,TRBD1,TRBV15,TGTGCCACCAGCAGCTTCCTGGGACAGGGGGCGTTTGGCTACACCTTC,CATSSFLGQGAFGYTF
TRBJ2-2,few,.,TRBV5-4,TGTGCCAGCAGCCAAAAAGGGCCTAGCACAGACACCGGGGAGCTGTTTTTT,CASSQKGPSTDTGELFF
TRBJ1-1,.,TRBD1,TRBV7-2,TGTGCCAGCAGCCACATTGGACAGGGTCGGGAGAACACTGAAGCTTTCTTT,CASSHIGQGRENTEAFF
TRBJ1-5,few,TRBD1,TRBV7-2,TGTGCCAGCAGCCAATTCGCCGGGACAGGGTTGTTCCAGCCCCAGCATTTT,CASSQFAGTGLFQPQHF
TRBJ1-6,few,.,TRBV7-2,TGTGCCAGCAGCTTGACCCTCCACTTT,CASSLTLHF
TRBJ2-1,few,.,TRBV29-1,TGCAGCGTCGACCTTGCCGGGACAGAGCAGTTCTTC,CSVDLAGTEQFF
TRBJ1-2,.,TRBD1,TRBV6-6,TGTGCCAGCAGCCCCAGACAGGGGGTCTATGGCTACACCTTC,CASSPRQGVYGYTF